These T cell receptor beta chains were read from a single sample in a study of early T cells in non-severe SARS-CoV-2 infection. TCRdb processed the 5' RACE reads anew with MiXCR; each CDR3 protein has one entry. The sample contains about 85,000 distinct CDR3 sequences, approximately 15% of which appear only once. Sequencing was carried out using whole blood. Receptor source: an adult who was a healthcare worker with PCR-confirmed SARS-CoV-2 infection or an uninfected control (not recorded which). Both conserved end residues are part of each CDR3. D genes are given only for firm matches. Clone size appears in some rows only: once, few, many, or a class for an expanded clone.

d_gene | j_gene | v_gene | abundance | CDR3nt | CDR3aa
TRBD2 | TRBJ2-1 | TRBV4-2 | NA | TGTGCCAGCAGCCATCCGGGGGGAGATGAGCAGTTCTTC | CASSHPGGDEQFF
NA | TRBJ2-1 | TRBV12-3/TRBV12-4 | NA | TGTGCCAGCACCATTAGGGCAGCTACTAATGAGCAGTTCTTC | CASTIRAATNEQFF
NA | TRBJ1-2 | TRBV4-1 | NA | TGCGCCAGCAGCCAAGGGGCCGCTTATAACTATGGCTACACCTTC | CASSQGAAYNYGYTF
NA | TRBJ2-1 | TRBV28 | NA | TGTGCCAGCAGCCCCCCAGCGGCGTACAATGAGCAGTTCTTC | CASSPPAAYNEQFF
NA | TRBJ2-1 | TRBV6-5 | NA | TGTGCCAGCAGCACAGACTCTAACTCCTACAATGAGCAGTTCTTC | CASSTDSNSYNEQFF
NA | TRBJ2-1 | TRBV20-1 | NA | TGCAGTGCTAGAGCGGTCCTGTCCTACAATGAGCAGTTCTTC | CSARAVLSYNEQFF
NA | TRBJ2-7 | TRBV29-1 | few | TGCAGCGTTGAAGTTAGCGGCCTGCCTGTCGAGCAGTACTTC | CSVEVSGLPVEQYF
NA | TRBJ1-5 | TRBV30 | few | TGTGCCTGGAGTGGACCCTACAGTGGCAATCAGCCCCAGCATTTT | CAWSGPYSGNQPQHF
NA | TRBJ1-2 | TRBV7-6 | NA | TGTGCCAGCAGCTTAGTACAGGGTAATGGCTACACCTTC | CASSLVQGNGYTF
NA | TRBJ1-1 | TRBV5-1 | NA | TGCGCCAGCAGCTTGGCCGAACGAAGAAATGAAGCTTTCTTT | CASSLAERRNEAFF
NA | TRBJ2-1 | TRBV11-2 | few | TGTGCCAGCAGCTTAGGCGCAGGGGAAGGGACCAATGAGCAGTTCTTC | CASSLGAGEGTNEQFF
TRBD1 | TRBJ2-7 | TRBV12-3/TRBV12-4 | few | TGTGCCAGCACCCCGACAGGGGGAACCTACGAGCAGTACTTC | CASTPTGGTYEQYF
TRBD2 | TRBJ2-1 | TRBV5-4 | few | TGTGCCAGCAGCTTGCGGGGGGGCGATGAGCAGTTCTTC | CASSLRGGDEQFF
NA | TRBJ1-1 | TRBV18 | NA | TGTGCCAGCTCACAGGGGAACACTGAAGCTTTCTTT | CASSQGNTEAFF
TRBD1 | TRBJ2-3 | TRBV27 | once | TGTGCCAGCACCCTGGGACAGGGGAGAAATACGCAGTATTTT | CASTLGQGRNTQYF
TRBD1 | TRBJ2-2 | TRBV27 | few | TGTGCCAGCAGCCACCCGAGGACAGGGGGACACACCGGGGAGCTGTTTTTT | CASSHPRTGGHTGELFF
TRBD1 | TRBJ1-6 | TRBV20-1 | many | TGCAGTGCTAGGGACAGGGTCGGCCCCCTCCACTTT | CSARDRVGPLHF
NA | TRBJ1-1 | TRBV11-1 | many | TGTGCCAGCAGCTTAGTGTCTACCGGGACCGTGAACACTGAAGCTTTCTTT | CASSLVSTGTVNTEAFF
NA | TRBJ2-1 | TRBV18 | many | TGTGCCAGCTCACCAGTTTACGGGGGACAGAATGACAATGAGCAGTTCTTC | CASSPVYGGQNDNEQFF
NA | TRBJ2-2 | TRBV14 | few | TGTGCCAGCGCGGGTACGGGGACCGGGGAGCTGTTTTTT | CASAGTGTGELFF
NA | TRBJ2-7 | TRBV29-1 | few | TGCAGCGGATCACCGGGCCTAGGCGGCGAGCAGTACTTC | CSGSPGLGGEQYF
TRBD2 | TRBJ2-1 | TRBV5-4 | few | TGTGCCAGCAGCTTTAGCGGGGCCTACAATGAGCAGTTCTTC | CASSFSGAYNEQFF
NA | TRBJ2-1 | TRBV2 | few | TGTGCCAGCAGTGAAGGGCGGGCCTGGGATGAGCAGTTCTTC | CASSEGRAWDEQFF
NA | TRBJ2-5 | TRBV19 | few | TGTGCCAGTAGTAATCGGGCGGCATCACGAGAGACCCAGTACTTC | CASSNRAASRETQYF
NA | TRBJ2-5 | TRBV19 | NA | TGTGCCAGTAGTATGTCGATCGCGGGATATGGCCCCCAAGAGACCCAGTACTTC | CASSMSIAGYGPQETQYF
NA | TRBJ2-5 | TRBV11-2 | NA | TGTGCCAGCCGGGAACCACAAGAGACCCAGTACTTC | CASREPQETQYF
NA | TRBJ2-5 | TRBV7-6 | NA | TGTGCCAGCAGCTTAGAGATGGTTGAGGGGGAGACCCAGTACTTC | CASSLEMVEGETQYF
TRBD1 | TRBJ1-6 | TRBV3-1 | NA | TGTGCCAGCAGCCACGGGACAGGGAGCTCCTATAATTCACCCCTCCACTTT | CASSHGTGSSYNSPLHF
NA | TRBJ1-6 | TRBV7-9 | NA | TGTGCCAGCAGCTACGGGACAACTGATAATTCACCCCTCCACTTT | CASSYGTTDNSPLHF
TRBD2 | TRBJ2-7 | TRBV7-9 | few | TGTGCCAGCAGCTTAGCAGCGGGAGTTTACGAGCAGTACTTC | CASSLAAGVYEQYF
TRBD2 | TRBJ2-5 | TRBV12-5 | NA | TGTGCTAGTGGTTCGCACGCCGGGACTAGAGAGACCCAGTACTTC | CASGSHAGTRETQYF
NA | TRBJ2-1 | TRBV2 | NA | TGTGCCAGCCCGAGGTACAATGAGCAGTTCTTC | CASPRYNEQFF
NA | TRBJ2-5 | TRBV15 | NA | TGTGCCACCAGCAGAGATCCCGTGCAGGGAGAGACCCAGTACTTC | CATSRDPVQGETQYF
NA | TRBJ1-1 | TRBV10-3 | NA | TGTGCCATCAGTGAGTTTCGGGGGGACACTGAAGCTTTCTTT | CAISEFRGDTEAFF
TRBD2 | TRBJ2-7 | TRBV12-3/TRBV12-4 | few | TGTGCCAGCAGTTTAATACTAGCGGGCTACGAGCAGTACTTC | CASSLILAGYEQYF
NA | TRBJ1-2 | TRBV11-2 | many | TGTGCCAGCAGCTTGGGGCCACTTAGTGGGGGCTACACCTTC | CASSLGPLSGGYTF
NA | TRBJ1-4 | TRBV5-1 | many | TGCGCCAGCAGCCCGGGAGGAACTAATGAAAAACTGTTTTTT | CASSPGGTNEKLFF
NA | TRBJ2-2 | TRBV6-1 | many | TGTGCCAGCAGTGAAGCGGGGGACACCGGGGAGCTGTTTTTT | CASSEAGDTGELFF
TRBD1 | TRBJ2-5 | TRBV6-5 | NA | TGTGCCAGCAGTTCCCAGACAGGGGAAGATGAGACCCAGTACTTC | CASSSQTGEDETQYF
NA | TRBJ2-5 | TRBV4-1 | large | TGCGCCAGCAGCCCCGAACCGGGCGGCTGGGAGACCCAGTACTTC | CASSPEPGGWETQYF